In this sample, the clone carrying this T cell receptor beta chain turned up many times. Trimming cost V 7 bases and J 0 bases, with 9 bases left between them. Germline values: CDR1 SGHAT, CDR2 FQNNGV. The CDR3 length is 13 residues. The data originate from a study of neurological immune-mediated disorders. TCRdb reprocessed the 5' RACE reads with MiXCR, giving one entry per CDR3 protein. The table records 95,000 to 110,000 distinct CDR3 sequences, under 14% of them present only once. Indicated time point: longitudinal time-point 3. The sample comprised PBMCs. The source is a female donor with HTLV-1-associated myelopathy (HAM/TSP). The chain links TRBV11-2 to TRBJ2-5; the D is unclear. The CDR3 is CASNSPYQETQYF. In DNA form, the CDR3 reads TGTGCCAGCAACTCACCGTACCAAGAGACCCAGTACTTC.